The 27 T cell receptor beta chains presented below share a single source sample, sequenced in a study of T-cell reconstitution after alpha-beta-depleted transplantation in children. Unique molecular identifiers featured in how the TCRbeta library was prepared. One entry per CDR3 protein results from TCRdb running MiXCR on the PCR reads. The sample consists of around 490,000 distinct CDR3 sequences, roughly 11% of them appearing once. The sample in question was PBMCs, mostly from graft donor cells, obtained 180 days after TCRalphabeta/CD19-depleted stem cell transplant. The receptor source for this set is a female patient aged 2-15 years who had a stem cell transplant for aplastic anemia, so the T cells may come from the graft donor.

V is TRBV10-3 and J is TRBJ1-2; no definite D call. The CDR3 is made up of 16 amino acids. The germline CDR1 and CDR2 sequences are ENHRY and SYGVKD. V was cut by 3 bases and J by 0 bases, with 14 bases left in between. The CDR3 region has the DNA TGTGCCATCAGTGAACCGATCCACGGAGCTAACTATGGCTACACCTTC. This gives the protein CAISEPIHGANYGYTF.

The V and J genes are TRBV7-9 and TRBJ2-6; weak D call: TRBD2 (5 bases). The CDR3 has 15 residues. CDR1 is SEHNR, CDR2 FQNEAQ, per germline (reference sequence). Between the trimmed V and J ends, which lost 6 bases and 3 bases, there was a span of 12 bases. This CDR3 is CASSSRGLGANVLTF. In DNA, the CDR3 is TGTGCCAGCAGTTCCAGAGGGCTTGGGGCCAACGTCCTGACTTTC.

V gene TRBV7-9 combines with J gene TRBJ1-1; no clear D. The CDR3 runs 15 residues. Trimming took 5 bases from V and 5 from J, leaving 18 bases between them. Germline CDR1 SEHNR, CDR2 FQNEAQ (reference sequence). The CDR3 spells CASSLGSGGETEAFF. The CDR3 DNA follows: TGTGCCAGCAGCCTCGGATCGGGCGGGGAGACTGAAGCTTTCTTT.

This clonotype was seen more than once but under ten times. The genes are TRBV7-9 and TRBJ2-1, with 7 bases matching TRBD2. CDR1 and CDR2 (germline): SEHNR, FQNEAQ (reference sequence). The length of the CDR3 is 17 residues. J lost 0 bases, V lost 1 base, and 6 bases had no gene match. The CDR3 DNA sequence: TGTGCCAGCAGCTTAGGACTAGCACACCCCTCCTACAATGAGCAGTTCTTC. Encoded protein: CASSLGLAHPSYNEQFF.

This clonotype has just a few counts. The V gene is TRBV3-1, the J gene TRBJ2-7; D may match TRBD1 or TRBD2 (5 bases each). Trimming took off 3 bases at V and 0 bases at J, with 15 bases between the two ends. The CDR3 consists of 16 residues. From germline, CDR1 is LGHDT and CDR2 YNNKEL (reference sequence). Written as DNA, the CDR3 is TGTGCCAGCAGCCACCCGTCCCGGGACGGCTCCTACGAGCAGTACTTC. It encodes CASSHPSRDGSYEQYF.

This clonotype was counted many times. The V call is TRBV12-3 or TRBV12-4, the J call TRBJ1-6, with D unclear. The CDR3 loop spans 13 amino acids. V lost 8 bases and J lost 6, with 11 bases in between. The CDR3 nucleotides are TGTGCCAGCCGTCGGGCCTTTAATTCACCCCTCCACTTT. This codes for CASRRAFNSPLHF.

The rearrangement joins TRBV6-2 or TRBV6-3 to TRBJ2-1; 7 bases map to TRBD1. The CDR3 extends over 15 amino acids. CDR1 and CDR2 (germline): MNHEY, SVGEGT. Trimming cost V 7 bases and J 5 bases; bases outside gene matches: 11. CDR3 nucleotides: TGTGCCAGCAATTGGGACAGCGTGGCTAACAATGAGCAGTTCTTC. Translation: CASNWDSVANNEQFF.

The chain is built from TRBV7-2 and TRBJ2-7, with TRBD2 as a possible D gene (6 bases). The V and J ends lost 3 bases and 9 bases respectively, with 12 bases between them. This CDR3 contains 12 residues. Germline V gene sequence: CDR1 SGHTA, CDR2 FQGNSA. The chain's CDR3 is CASSFGGPVQYF. DNA for the CDR3: TGTGCCAGCAGCTTCGGGGGTCCAGTGCAGTACTTC.

A few counts support this clonotype. The rearrangement links TRBV27 to TRBJ2-1; 9 bases are shared with TRBD1. Germline-derived CDR1 and CDR2 are MNHEY and SMNVEV (reference sequence). Germline trimming cut 5 bases from V and 3 bases from J; bases unmatched to any gene: 11. This CDR3 region has 17 residues. Here the CDR3 reads CASSILTGTGIYNEQFF. CDR3 nucleotide sequence: TGTGCCAGCAGTATACTTACCGGGACAGGGATCTACAATGAGCAGTTCTTC.

In this sample, this clonotype turned up once. The chain couples TRBV7-2 to TRBJ2-7; TRBD2 matches 7 bases. J gave up 1 base and V 2 bases, and 2 bases lay outside the gene matches. The germline gives CDR1 SGHTA, CDR2 FQGNSA. The CDR3 contains 14 residues. For the CDR3, the DNA is TGTGCCAGCAGCTTAAGGCGGGAGTCCTACGAGCAGTACGTC. Translation: CASSLRRESYEQYV.

This clonotype was observed many times. V usage is TRBV5-6 and J usage is TRBJ2-1; TRBD2 agrees at 8 bases. Germline CDR1 is SGHDT and CDR2 is YYEEEE. After removal of 0 bases from V and 8 bases from J, the junction contained 4 bases not matched to a gene. The CDR3 is made up of 14 amino acids. As DNA, the CDR3 is TGTGCCAGCAGCTTGGGGCTAGCGGGTCATGAGCAGTTCTTC. Its translation: CASSLGLAGHEQFF.

This clonotype was seen a handful of times. The chain employs TRBV5-1 and TRBJ2-7; 7 bases map to TRBD1. Per germline, CDR1 SGHRS and CDR2 YFSETQ. The trim removed 1 base at V and 2 bases at J, leaving 3 bases unmatched. The CDR3 covers 14 residues. The CDR3 protein is CASSLTGQTYEQYV. CDR3 nucleotides: TGCGCCAGCAGCTTGACGGGACAGACCTACGAGCAGTACGTC.

Only a few counts were recorded for this clonotype. The rearrangement joins TRBV12-3 or TRBV12-4 to TRBJ2-4, with a weak D call TRBD2 (7 bases). The length of the CDR3 is 15 residues. The V and J ends lost 7 bases and 1 base respectively, with 14 bases between them. As DNA, the CDR3 is TGTGCCAGCAAACACAGGGAGGGGGCCAAAAACATTCAGTACTTC. As protein: CASKHREGAKNIQYF.

In this sample, this clonotype turned up a few times. The gene calls are TRBV3-1 and TRBJ2-1; D perhaps matches TRBD2 (6 bases). Germline CDR1 is LGHDT and CDR2 is YNNKEL (reference sequence). The CDR3 has 16 residues. Deletions cut 1 base from V and 9 bases from J, with 19 bases between. The CDR3 DNA reads as TGTGCCAGCAGCCAAGTCGGACTTAGCGGTCCGGTTGAGCAGTTCTTC. As protein: CASSQVGLSGPVEQFF.

This clonotype was observed a handful of times. The chain couples TRBV29-1 to TRBJ1-2; TRBD1 aligns across 9 bases. V was clipped by 5 bases and J by 4 bases; unmatched bases: 8. CDR1 is SQVTM and CDR2 is ANQGSEA in the germline V gene. This CDR3 contains 14 residues. Here the CDR3 DNA reads TGCAGCGTTCCTAAATTGGACAGGGGCTATGGCTACACCTTC. This translates into CSVPKLDRGYGYTF. Full variable domain (rest looked up from reference TRBV29-1 and TRBJ1-2): SAVISQKPSRDICQRGTSLTIQCQVDSQVTMMFWYRQQPGQSLTLIATANQGSEATYESGFVIDKFPISRPNLTFSTLTVSNMSPEDSSIYLCSVPKLDRGYGYTFGSGTRLTVV.

This clonotype was counted between two and nine times. The chain couples TRBV4-3 to TRBJ2-3, with D perhaps TRBD2 (5 bases). In germline, CDR1 is LGHNA, CDR2 YSLEER. This CDR3 spans 15 amino acids. V was trimmed by 3 bases and J by 1 base, leaving 11 bases between them. CDR3 sequence (DNA): TGCGCCAGCAGCCAGGAGCGGTGGGGCACAGATACGCAGTATTTT. This encodes CASSQERWGTDTQYF.

This clonotype has just a few counts. The CDR3 region is CASSYSYRDAYGYTF. The CDR3 nucleotides are TGTGCCAGCAGTTACTCGTACAGGGATGCCTATGGCTACACCTTC. The chain links TRBV6-5 to TRBJ1-2; D might be TRBD1 (6 bases). This CDR3 is 15 amino acids long. Trimming removed 0 bases from V and 4 bases from J, with 12 bases in between. The germline V gene has CDR1 MNHEY and CDR2 SVGAGI.

The V and J genes are TRBV5-1 and TRBJ2-5, with TRBD2 matching 10 bases. CDR1 and CDR2 (germline): SGHRS, YFSETQ. The junction had 7 bases not matched to a gene; V was cut back by 5 bases and J by 3 bases. This CDR3 has 15 amino acids. Here the CDR3 reads CASRLRLAGEETQYF. The CDR3 nucleotides are TGCGCCAGCAGACTGAGGCTAGCGGGAGAAGAGACCCAGTACTTC.

The V gene is TRBV5-5, the J gene TRBJ1-3, with 9 bases fitting TRBD1. The CDR3 extends over 17 amino acids. Trimming at V came to 5 bases and at J to 0 bases, leaving 9 bases not matched to a gene. Germline CDR1 reads SGHKS; CDR2 reads YYEKEE (reference sequence). CDR3 sequence (DNA): TGTGCCAGCAGATTAGGGACAGGGACCCTCTCTGGAAACACCATATATTTT. It encodes CASRLGTGTLSGNTIYF.

This clonotype was counted only a few times. The chain carries TRBV28 and TRBJ2-1; 15 bases match TRBD2. The CDR3 has 17 amino acids. V was clipped by 4 bases and J by 7 bases; unmatched bases: 8. Germline values: CDR1 MDHEN, CDR2 SYDVKM. The DNA of the CDR3 is TGTGCCAGCAGTTCTTCCGGGACTAGCGGGAGGATTAATGAGCAGTTCTTC. Translated, it gives CASSSSGTSGRINEQFF.

The chain is built from TRBV12-3 or TRBV12-4 and TRBJ1-5; D is unresolved. The CDR3 loop spans 14 amino acids. Trimming cost V 4 bases and J 7 bases, with 14 bases left between them. The CDR3 reads CASSYDGGRQPQHF. The CDR3 DNA is TGTGCCAGCAGTTACGACGGCGGGCGGCAGCCCCAGCATTTT.

A few counts support this clonotype. The chain combines TRBV29-1 with TRBJ2-6; 7 nucleotides agree with TRBD1. The germline V gene has CDR1 SQVTM and CDR2 ANQGSEA. V gave up 3 bases and J gave up 2 bases; unmatched junction bases: 10. The CDR3 spans 17 residues. In DNA form, the CDR3 reads TGCAGCGTTGATTTAGGGGGCAGGGATCCTGGGGCCAACGTCCTGACTTTC. Amino acid sequence: CSVDLGGRDPGANVLTF.

This clonotype has just a few counts. The genes are TRBV10-1 and TRBJ2-3, with TRBD2 as a possible D gene (6 bases). The CDR3 contains 12 residues. The V gene's germline CDR1 is WNHNN and CDR2 SYGVQD (reference sequence). V was clipped by 10 bases and J by 3 bases, with 11 bases between them. The CDR3 DNA is TGCGCCACCGGTCGGGGGACAGATACGCAGTATTTT. Amino acids: CATGRGTDTQYF.

This clonotype was detected a few times. The rearrangement links TRBV30 to TRBJ2-1; 8 nucleotides match TRBD1. There are 12 residues in the CDR3. The V gene's germline CDR1 is GTSNPN and CDR2 SVGIG (reference sequence). The V and J ends lost 5 bases and 4 bases, in that order; junction bases with no gene match: 1. This chain's CDR3 is CAWGQGYNEQFF. The CDR3 coding sequence is TGTGCCTGGGGACAGGGATACAATGAGCAGTTCTTC.

This clonotype was recorded a few times. The rearrangement uses TRBV28 and TRBJ1-5; 9 nucleotides align to TRBD1. The CDR3 sequence is 16 residues long. Germline CDR1 is MDHEN and CDR2 is SYDVKM. The V gene end was trimmed by 4 bases and the J gene end by 5 bases; junction bases not matched to a gene: 9. The CDR3 loop is CASSSLTDRGYQPQHF. As DNA, the CDR3 is TGTGCCAGCAGTTCCTTGACGGACAGGGGATATCAGCCCCAGCATTTT.

The chain carries TRBV24-1 and TRBJ2-5; possibly TRBD2 for D (5 bases). Trimming left V 1 base short and J 3 bases short, with 8 bases between. This CDR3 has 14 amino acids. Germline CDR1 and CDR2: KGHDR and SFDVKD. The CDR3 sequence is CATSDFSGEETQYF. The CDR3 DNA reads TGTGCCACCAGTGATTTCTCCGGGGAAGAGACCCAGTACTTC.

The sample holds a few counts of this clonotype. This chain links TRBV6-2 or TRBV6-3 with TRBJ2-3, with 12 bases identical to TRBD2. Germline CDR1 reads MNHEY; CDR2 reads SVGEGT. This CDR3 has 15 amino acids. With V trimmed by 8 bases and J by 3 bases, 6 bases remained unmatched. The CDR3 protein is CASGGTSGPTDTQYF. CDR3 nucleotides: TGTGCCAGCGGTGGGACTAGCGGGCCTACAGATACGCAGTATTTT.